This T cell receptor beta chain is drawn from a study of beta chain features in type 1 diabetes. Whole-study findings and limits: Individuals with type 1 diabetes displayed fewer insertions and more deletions at VDJ junctions. Moderately but significantly shorter TCRB CDR3s were found in Type 1 diabetes patients in all four CD4+ subsets.

Every isolated RNA sample was fully reverse transcribed, so sequencing captured expressed TCRB transcripts. TCRdb's copy holds only in-frame clones and misses some; the assay was immunoSEQ multiplex PCR. Counted here are more than 300,000 clones, 10% to 15% occurring once; the ten biggest clones make up over 0.008%. Using CD45RO/CCR7/CD25/CD127/CD95/CD27, CD4+ naive, central memory, regulatory and stem cell-like memory cells were sorted. The CDR3 extends over 15 amino acids. In germline, CDR1 is MNHEY, CDR2 SVGAGI. Trimming took 0 bases from V and 3 from J; bases not matched to a gene: 2. With regard to this clone: The antigen is unknown.

Sequencing was performed on naive CD4+ T cells from blood. This TCR was sampled from a woman younger than 35 with type 1 diabetes. V gene TRBV6-5 combines with J gene TRBJ2-7; 10 bases match TRBD2. CDR3 loop: CASSYSLAGDYEQYF. The DNA for the CDR3 is TGTGCCAGCAGTTACTCGCTAGCGGGGGACTACGAGCAGTACTTC.